These 20 T cell receptor beta chains came from one sample sequenced in a study of Graves' ophthalmopathy and Graves' hyperthyroidism. RNA transcripts served as template for amplifying TCR beta CDR3 sequences. An initial RT-PCR round employing HTBI primers preceded a second-round multiplex PCR. TCRdb recomputed calls from the multiplex PCR reads with MiXCR, one row per CDR3 protein. The sample has over a million distinct CDR3 sequences; approximately 35% are singletons. The specimen was peripheral blood or thyroid tissue (not recorded which). The source is an adult man with Graves' hyperthyroidism.

This chain links TRBV10-2 with TRBJ2-7, with TRBD1 matching 12 bases. CDR1 and CDR2 from the germline V gene are WSHSY and SAAADI. The CDR3 has 17 amino acids. The junction had 10 bases not matched to a gene; V was cut back by 6 bases and J by 1 base. The DNA of the CDR3 is TGCGCCAGCAGGGGACAGGGGGCGGCTAGCGCGTCCTACGAGCAGTACTTC. Encoded protein: CASRGQGAASASYEQYF.

This clonotype was found a few times. The chain combines TRBV10-3 with TRBJ1-5; 8 bases fit TRBD1. This CDR3 comprises 16 residues. V gave up 6 bases and J gave up 4 bases; unmatched junction bases: 11. The germline CDR1 and CDR2 sequences are ENHRY and SYGVKD. The chain's CDR3 is CAISQSGTGLNQPQHF. Here the CDR3 DNA reads TGTGCCATCAGCCAATCCGGGACAGGCCTTAATCAGCCCCAGCATTTT.

The chain combines TRBV10-3 with TRBJ2-5, with 8 bases that match TRBD1. The CDR3 contains 13 residues. V dropped 10 bases and J dropped 0; count of bases not matched to a gene: 4. CDR1 is ENHRY and CDR2 is SYGVKD in the germline V gene. The CDR3 nucleotides read TGTGCCACGAAGGACAGGGACCAAGAGACCCAGTACTTC. Translated: CATKDRDQETQYF.

This chain uses TRBV7-2 with TRBJ2-7; 8 bases are shared with TRBD1. The CDR3 runs to 17 residues. V was clipped by 7 bases and J by 1 base; unmatched bases: 15. Germline V lookup: CDR1 SGHTA, CDR2 FQGNSA. DNA of the CDR3: TGTGCCAGCACCTCGGGGACAGGCCCTACCTTTTCCTACGAGCAGTACTTC. This encodes CASTSGTGPTFSYEQYF.

The chain uses TRBV12-3 or TRBV12-4 and TRBJ2-5; D is unresolved. This CDR3 has 14 residues. V lost 6 bases and J lost 1, with 12 bases in between. CDR3 sequence reads: CASSPPQPQETQYF. The CDR3 DNA reads as TGTGCCAGCAGCCCCCCACAACCCCAAGAGACCCAGTACTTC.

This clonotype was counted only a few times. The V gene is TRBV6-5, the J gene TRBJ2-7; perhaps TRBD2 as D (5 bases). The V and J ends lost 0 bases and 1 base respectively, with 10 bases between them. The CDR3 loop spans 15 amino acids. Germline CDR1 MNHEY, CDR2 SVGAGI. CDR3 sequence (DNA): TGTGCCAGCAGTTACTCTTTGTCGGGGTCCTACGAGCAGTACTTC. Translation gives CASSYSLSGSYEQYF.

This chain links TRBV29-1 with TRBJ2-7, with 9 positions matching TRBD1. Germline assignment: CDR1 SQVTM and CDR2 ANQGSEA. Losses at the gene ends were 8 bases for V and 5 bases for J; bases not matched to a gene: 10. The CDR3 consists of 13 residues. This chain's CDR3 is CSSGDRVRHEQYF. CDR3 in DNA: TGCAGCAGTGGGGACAGGGTTCGGCACGAGCAGTACTTC.

This clonotype was picked up many times. The rearrangement joins TRBV6-6 to TRBJ1-1; TRBD1 might be the D (5 bases). Germline CDR1 is MNHNY and CDR2 is SVGAGI (reference sequence). CDR3 length equals 13 residues. V was clipped by 4 bases and J by 7 bases, with 13 bases between them. CDR3: CASSFPETDEAFF. The CDR3 DNA reads TGTGCCAGCAGTTTCCCAGAGACAGATGAAGCTTTCTTT.

Only one count was recorded for this clonotype. The chain has TRBV6-5 and TRBJ1-2; 7 bases fit TRBD1. V lost 3 bases, J lost 6 bases, and 10 bases stayed unmatched. The length of the CDR3 is 15 residues. In germline, CDR1 is MNHEY, CDR2 SVGAGI. In DNA form, the CDR3 reads TGTGCCAGCAGTTATGAACAAAGGGGGCGCGATGGCTACACCTTC. Its protein product is CASSYEQRGRDGYTF.

This chain links TRBV6-2 or TRBV6-3 with TRBJ1-1; D gene uncertain. V lost 10 bases to trimming and J lost 7 bases, with 19 bases between them. The CDR3 sequence is 13 residues long. CDR1 is MNHEY, CDR2 SVGEGT, per germline. CDR3: CAIIGGSTNEAFF. Written as DNA, the CDR3 is TGTGCCATCATCGGAGGGAGTACTAATGAAGCTTTCTTT.

This clonotype was seen at least ten times. The chain employs TRBV11-2 and TRBJ2-7; D may match TRBD1 or TRBD2 (7 bases each). Germline V CDR1 and CDR2: SGHAT, FQNNGV. Trimming left V 5 bases short and J 3 bases short, with 17 bases between. This CDR3 region has 15 residues. In DNA form, the CDR3 reads TGTGCCAGCAGCCGGGGGAGGGGGCTCCTCTACGAGCAGTACTTC. Translating gives CASSRGRGLLYEQYF.

The chain couples TRBV6-6 to TRBJ2-7; 12 bases fit TRBD2. The junction had 4 bases not matched to a gene; V was cut back by 5 bases and J by 2 bases. The CDR3 runs to 15 residues. Germline V gives CDR1 MNHNY, CDR2 SVGAGI (reference sequence). This CDR3 is CASSRTSGDAYEQYF. DNA of the CDR3: TGTGCCAGCAGTAGGACTAGCGGGGACGCCTACGAGCAGTACTTC.

This chain connects TRBV9 to TRBJ1-2; a weak D match, TRBD1 (6 bases). Trimming cost V 4 bases and J 3 bases, with 10 bases left between them. Germline CDR1 SGDLS, CDR2 YYNGEE. This CDR3 is 13 amino acids long. The DNA of the CDR3 is TGTGCCAGCAGCCAGGGACACGACTATGGCTACACCTTC. It translates to CASSQGHDYGYTF.

As concerns this clonotype: At one end, the junction sequence differs from germline, possibly due to a read error. J is TRBJ1-5 and V is TRBV24-1, with TRBD2 as a possible D gene (5 bases). The DNA end is a closer match to TRBJ2-3, so the J assignment may be wrong. This CDR3 comprises 14 residues. Germline V gene data show CDR1 as KGHDR and CDR2 as SFDVKD. CDR3 sequence (DNA): TGTGCCAGCAGTGACTTTGTGCGGGCAGATACGCAGTATTTT. As protein: CASSDFVRADTQYF.

This chain links TRBV7-8 with TRBJ2-2; D gene ambiguous. V lost 6 bases and J lost 2, with 10 bases in between. This CDR3 comprises 14 residues. Germline CDR1 reads SGHVS; CDR2 reads FQNEAQ. The CDR3 loop reads CASSYWGNTGELFF. CDR3 sequence (DNA): TGTGCCAGCAGTTACTGGGGAAACACCGGGGAGCTGTTTTTT.

This clonotype was seen repeatedly, ten times or more. The rearrangement uses TRBV4-1 and TRBJ2-7; 10 bases agree with TRBD2. There are 15 residues in the CDR3. Unmatched junction bases numbered 1, after V lost 0 bases and J lost 2 bases. Germline V gene sequence: CDR1 MGHRA, CDR2 YSYEKL. DNA for the CDR3: TGCGCCAGCAGCCAAGAGAGCGGGAGGGCCTACGAGCAGTACTTC. This gives the protein CASSQESGRAYEQYF.

This clonotype showed up many times. V is TRBV19 and J is TRBJ2-2, with a weak D call TRBD1 (6 bases). The CDR3 runs to 14 residues. Germline V gene data show CDR1 as LNHDA and CDR2 as SQIVND (reference sequence). V lost 4 bases, J lost 3 bases, and 9 bases lay in between. The CDR3 bases are TGTGCCAGTAGTACGGGACACCACACCGGGGAGCTGTTTTTT. Translation: CASSTGHHTGELFF.

The gene calls are TRBV28 and TRBJ1-2; no clear D gene. The germline V and J ends were trimmed by 2 bases and 7 bases, with 11 bases remaining between them. CDR3 size: 13 residues. The V gene's germline CDR1 is MDHEN and CDR2 SYDVKM. CDR3 sequence (DNA): TGTGCCAGCAGTTTACGGCAATCTGGTGGCTACACCTTC. Protein sequence: CASSLRQSGGYTF.

This clonotype has a count of ten or more. The genes are TRBV7-9 and TRBJ1-1; perhaps TRBD1 as D (6 bases). With 3 bases removed from V and 0 bases from J, the gap between germline ends came to 11 bases. This CDR3 spans 15 amino acids. Germline V gives CDR1 SEHNR, CDR2 FQNEAQ (reference sequence). Written as DNA, the CDR3 is TGTGCCAGCAGCTTGAACAGGGACCTGAACACTGAAGCTTTCTTT. Its protein is CASSLNRDLNTEAFF. The complete variable domain, with remaining parts taken from reference TRBV7-9 and TRBJ1-1, reads DTGVSQNPRHKITKRGQNVTFRCDPISEHNRLYWYRQTLGQGPEFLTYFQNEAQLEKSRLLSDRFSAERPKGSFSTLEIQRTEQGDSAMYLCASSLNRDLNTEAFFGQGTRLTVV.

As concerns this clonotype: This may stem from a read error, because a much larger clone lies one nucleotide away. The chain is built from TRBV12-3 or TRBV12-4 and TRBJ1-2; D remains ambiguous. There are 14 residues in the CDR3. Trimming removed 6 bases from V and 4 bases from J, with 15 bases in between. CDR3 sequence (DNA): TGTGCCAGCAGCAGCGTGCAGGCGCCCTATGGCTACACCTTC. The encoded protein is CASSSVQAPYGYTF.